The clone carrying this T cell receptor (beta chain) has a count of ten or more. Its antigen is unknown. This record belongs to a study of T cells after yellow fever vaccination. Study-level background: SMART-Seq v4 Ultra Low Input prepared libraries from low-cell fractions. General study points: Across the CD4 and CD8 compartments, a small share of clonotypes was present in both. High-abundance clonotypes from the bulk population could contaminate FACS-sorted repertoires.

TCRdb ran MiXCR on the 5' RACE reads and lists one entry per CDR3 protein. The sample lists roughly 240,000 distinct CDR3 sequences, about 7% seen once, with approximately 0.99% in the top ten. This specimen consisted of CD4+ T cells sorted from PBMCs, obtained on the day of the yellow fever booster vaccination. This receptor was identified in a man between 25 and 39 years old who received the YFV17D yellow fever vaccine.

The CDR3: CASSQDRVGGRVYGYTF. The CDR3 nucleotides read TGTGCCAGCAGCCAAGATCGGGTTGGGGGGCGGGTCTATGGCTACACCTTC. The V call is TRBV3-1, the J call TRBJ1-2, with D perhaps TRBD1 (6 bases). The CDR3 is 17 amino acids. Trimming took off 0 bases at V and 4 bases at J, with 18 bases between the two ends. Germline loops: CDR1 LGHDT, CDR2 YNNKEL (reference sequence).